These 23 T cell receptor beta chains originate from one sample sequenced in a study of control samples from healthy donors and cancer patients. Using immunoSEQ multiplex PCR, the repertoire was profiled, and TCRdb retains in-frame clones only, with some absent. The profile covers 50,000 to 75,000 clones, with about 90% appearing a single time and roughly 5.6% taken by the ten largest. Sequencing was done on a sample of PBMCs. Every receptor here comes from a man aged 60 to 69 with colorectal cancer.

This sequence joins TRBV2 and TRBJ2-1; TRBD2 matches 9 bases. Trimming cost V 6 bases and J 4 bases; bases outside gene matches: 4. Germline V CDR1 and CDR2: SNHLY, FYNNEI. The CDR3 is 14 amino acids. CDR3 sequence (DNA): TGTGCCAGCAGGGGCGGGGGGGGGTACAATGAGCAGTTCTTC. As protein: CASRGGGGYNEQFF.

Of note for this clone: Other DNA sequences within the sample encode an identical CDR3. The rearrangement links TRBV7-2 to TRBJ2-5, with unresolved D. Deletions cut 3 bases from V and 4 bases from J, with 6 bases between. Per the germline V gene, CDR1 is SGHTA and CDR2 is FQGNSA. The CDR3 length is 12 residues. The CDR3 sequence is CASSLGRETQYF. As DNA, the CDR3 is TGTGCCAGCAGCTTGGGTCGAGAGACCCAGTACTTC.

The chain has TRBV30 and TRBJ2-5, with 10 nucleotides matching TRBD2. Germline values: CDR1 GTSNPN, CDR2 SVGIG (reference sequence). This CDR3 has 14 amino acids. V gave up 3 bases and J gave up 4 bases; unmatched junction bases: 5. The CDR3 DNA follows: TGTGCCTGGAGAGCGGGGGGGCGGTTAGAGACCCAGTACTTC. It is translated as CAWRAGGRLETQYF.

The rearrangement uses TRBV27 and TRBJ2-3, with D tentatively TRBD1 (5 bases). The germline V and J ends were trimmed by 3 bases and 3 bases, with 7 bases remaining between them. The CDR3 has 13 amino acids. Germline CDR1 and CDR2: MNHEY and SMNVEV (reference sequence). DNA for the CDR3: TGTGCCAGCAGTTTCCAGGGTACAGATACGCAGTATTTT. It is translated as CASSFQGTDTQYF.

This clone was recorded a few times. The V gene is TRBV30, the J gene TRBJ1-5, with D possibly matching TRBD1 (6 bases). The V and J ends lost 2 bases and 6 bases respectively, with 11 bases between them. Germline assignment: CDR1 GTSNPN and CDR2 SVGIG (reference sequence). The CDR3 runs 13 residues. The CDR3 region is CAWSHRDLQPQHF. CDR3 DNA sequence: TGTGCCTGGAGTCACAGGGACCTTCAGCCCCAGCATTTT.

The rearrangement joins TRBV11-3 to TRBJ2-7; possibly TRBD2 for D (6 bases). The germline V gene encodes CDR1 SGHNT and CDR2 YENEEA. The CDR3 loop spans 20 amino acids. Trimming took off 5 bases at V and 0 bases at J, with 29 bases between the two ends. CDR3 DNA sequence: TGTGCCAGCAGCGCCCCGGGGTCAAGAACCCGGGACTCAGACTCCTACGAGCAGTACTTC. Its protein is CASSAPGSRTRDSDSYEQYF.

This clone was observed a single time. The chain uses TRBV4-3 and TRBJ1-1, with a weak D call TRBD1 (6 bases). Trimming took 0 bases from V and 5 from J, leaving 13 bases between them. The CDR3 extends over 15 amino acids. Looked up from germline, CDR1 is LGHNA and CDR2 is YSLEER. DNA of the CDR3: TGCGCCAGCAGCCAAGATCGGGGGGCTGGGACTGAAGCTTTCTTT. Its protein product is CASSQDRGAGTEAFF.

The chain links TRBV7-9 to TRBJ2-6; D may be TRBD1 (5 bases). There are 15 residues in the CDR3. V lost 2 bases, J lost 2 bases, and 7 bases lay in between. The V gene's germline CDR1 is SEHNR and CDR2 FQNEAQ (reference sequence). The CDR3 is CASSLWGAGANVLTF. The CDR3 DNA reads TGTGCCAGCAGCTTATGGGGCGCTGGGGCCAACGTCCTGACTTTC.

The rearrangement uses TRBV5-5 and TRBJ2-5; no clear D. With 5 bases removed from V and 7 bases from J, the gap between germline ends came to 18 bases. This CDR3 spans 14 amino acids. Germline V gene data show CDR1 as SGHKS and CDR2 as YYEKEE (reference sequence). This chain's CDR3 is CASRWTHTDGTQYF. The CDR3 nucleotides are TGTGCCAGCAGGTGGACCCACACGGACGGGACCCAGTACTTC.

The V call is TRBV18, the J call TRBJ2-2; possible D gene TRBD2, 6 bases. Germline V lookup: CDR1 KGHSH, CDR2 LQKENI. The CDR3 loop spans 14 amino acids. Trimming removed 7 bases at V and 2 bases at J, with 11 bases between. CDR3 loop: CASYLSGNTGELFF. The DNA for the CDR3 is TGTGCCAGCTACCTTAGCGGCAACACCGGGGAGCTGTTTTTT.

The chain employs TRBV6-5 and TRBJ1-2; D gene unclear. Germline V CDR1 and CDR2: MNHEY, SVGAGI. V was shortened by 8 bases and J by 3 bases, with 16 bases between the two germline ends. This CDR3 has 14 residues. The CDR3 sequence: CASRAGSPYYGYTF. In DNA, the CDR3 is TGTGCCAGCCGGGCGGGGAGCCCCTACTATGGCTACACCTTC.

CDR3 in amino acids: CASTAGGELFF. As DNA, the CDR3 is TGTGCCAGCACCGCGGGCGGGGAGCTGTTTTTT. The V call is TRBV12-3 or TRBV12-4, the J call TRBJ2-2, with a possible D match to TRBD2 (5 bases). The V gene lost 7 bases and the J gene lost 7 bases, with 7 bases spanning the gap. This CDR3 has 11 residues.

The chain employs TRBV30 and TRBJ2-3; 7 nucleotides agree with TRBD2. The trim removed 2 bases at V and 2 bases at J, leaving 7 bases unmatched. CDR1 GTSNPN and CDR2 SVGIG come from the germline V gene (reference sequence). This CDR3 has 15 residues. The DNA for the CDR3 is TGTGCCTGGAGTTTTTTAGCGGGCGTCACAGATACGCAGTATTTT. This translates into CAWSFLAGVTDTQYF.

CDR3 amino acids: CASSKTGDGNQPQHF. The CDR3 nucleotides are TGTGCCAGCAGCAAGACCGGTGACGGCAATCAGCCCCAGCATTTT. This chain joins TRBV11-1 and TRBJ1-5; D remains ambiguous. CDR1 is SGHAT, CDR2 FQDESV, per germline (reference sequence). The CDR3 contains 15 residues. Trimming pared 5 bases from V and 2 bases from J, leaving 13 bases between.

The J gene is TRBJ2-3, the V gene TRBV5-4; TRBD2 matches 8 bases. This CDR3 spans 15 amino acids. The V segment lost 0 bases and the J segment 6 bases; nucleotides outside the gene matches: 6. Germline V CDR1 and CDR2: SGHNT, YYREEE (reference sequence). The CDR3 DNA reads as TGTGCCAGCAGCTTGGTGAGCGGGGGCCAGGATACGCAGTATTTT. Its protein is CASSLVSGGQDTQYF.

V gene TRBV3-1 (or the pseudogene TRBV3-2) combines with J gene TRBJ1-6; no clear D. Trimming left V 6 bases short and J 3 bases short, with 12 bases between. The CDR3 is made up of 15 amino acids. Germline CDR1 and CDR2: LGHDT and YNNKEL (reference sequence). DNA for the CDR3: TGTGCCAGCAGTACAGAGTCGGTCTATAATTCACCCCTCCACTTT. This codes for CASSTESVYNSPLHF.

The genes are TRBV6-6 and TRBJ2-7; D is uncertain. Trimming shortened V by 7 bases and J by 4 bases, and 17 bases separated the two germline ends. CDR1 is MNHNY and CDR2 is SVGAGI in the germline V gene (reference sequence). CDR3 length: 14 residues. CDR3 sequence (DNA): TGTGCCAGCACCGACCGGCTAGGTTTATACGAGCAGTACTTC. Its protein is CASTDRLGLYEQYF.

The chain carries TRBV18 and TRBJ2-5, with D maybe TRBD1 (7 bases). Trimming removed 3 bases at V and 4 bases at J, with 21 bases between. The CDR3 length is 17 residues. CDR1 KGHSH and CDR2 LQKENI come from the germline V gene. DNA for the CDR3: TGTGCCAGCTCACCCTTACAGGGGTCCAAGGGAGGAGAGACCCAGTACTTC. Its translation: CASSPLQGSKGGETQYF. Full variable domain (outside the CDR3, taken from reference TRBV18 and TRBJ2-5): NAGVMQNPRHLVRRRGQEARLRCSPMKGHSHVYWYRQLPEEGLKFMVYLQKENIIDESGMPKERFSAEFPKEGPSILRIQQVVRGDSAAYFCASSPLQGSKGGETQYFGPGTRLLVL.

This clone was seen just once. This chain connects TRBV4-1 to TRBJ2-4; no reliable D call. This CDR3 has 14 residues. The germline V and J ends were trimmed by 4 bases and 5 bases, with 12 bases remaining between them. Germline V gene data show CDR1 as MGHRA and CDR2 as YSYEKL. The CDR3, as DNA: TGCGCCAGCAGCCCGATGGACCGCCAAAACATTCAGTACTTC. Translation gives CASSPMDRQNIQYF.

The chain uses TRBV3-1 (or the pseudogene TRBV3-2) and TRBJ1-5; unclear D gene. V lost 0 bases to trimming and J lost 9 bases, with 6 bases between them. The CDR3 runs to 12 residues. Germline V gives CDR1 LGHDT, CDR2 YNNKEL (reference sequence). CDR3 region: CASSQEVGPQHF. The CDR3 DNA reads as TGTGCCAGCAGCCAAGAGGTGGGGCCCCAGCATTTT.

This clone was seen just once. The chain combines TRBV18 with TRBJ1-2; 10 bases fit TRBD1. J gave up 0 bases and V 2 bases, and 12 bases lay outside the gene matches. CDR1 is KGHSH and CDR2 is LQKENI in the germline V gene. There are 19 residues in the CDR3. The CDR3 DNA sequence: TGTGCCAGCTCACCAGGGGTGACAGGGGGCTCAACCCCTAACTATGGCTACACCTTC. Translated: CASSPGVTGGSTPNYGYTF.

As DNA, the CDR3 is TGCGCCAGCAGCCAAGATATAAGGGGGAGTTACGAGCAGTACTTC. Amino acids: CASSQDIRGSYEQYF. The chain combines TRBV4-1 with TRBJ2-7, with D possibly TRBD1 on 6 matching bases. The V end was cut by 0 bases, the J end by 4 bases, with 13 bases between. The length of the CDR3 is 15 residues. From germline, CDR1 is MGHRA and CDR2 YSYEKL.

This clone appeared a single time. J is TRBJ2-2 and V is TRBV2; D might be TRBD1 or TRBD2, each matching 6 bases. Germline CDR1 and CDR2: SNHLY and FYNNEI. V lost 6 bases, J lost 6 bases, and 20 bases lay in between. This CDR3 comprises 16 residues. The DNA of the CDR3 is TGTGCCAGCAGAAAAGGGACAAATGTAGCGGCCGGGGAGCTGTTTTTT. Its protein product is CASRKGTNVAAGELFF.